These 11 T cell receptor beta chains were all obtained from the same sample, sequenced in a study of regulatory T cells in long-lasting Graves disease. Time point reported: newly diagnosed GD, antithyroid drugs for less than 3 months. After RNA was extracted from PBMCs, the TCR library was made from it. Relying on iRepertoire HTBI primers and Arm-PCR of CDR3 regions, the team built TCR beta libraries. MiXCR was run by TCRdb on the multiplex PCR reads, yielding one entry per CDR3 protein. This table holds approximately 540,000 distinct CDR3 sequences, 12% found once. These sequences were also reported in another study, on T cells in Graves' hyperthyroidism and ophthalmopathy.

This specimen consisted of peripheral blood mononuclear cells (PBMCs), obtained at new diagnosis, from a patient treated with antithyroid drugs. Receptor source: a woman aged 25 to 39 with Graves disease.

This clonotype was seen a few times. The CDR3 protein is CSAGPRSWTNEQFF. In DNA form, the CDR3 reads TGCAGTGCTGGACCCCGGTCGTGGACGAATGAGCAGTTCTTC. The chain joins TRBV20-1 to TRBJ2-1; D not resolved. Per germline, CDR1 DFQATT and CDR2 SNEGSKA (reference sequence). This CDR3 has 14 residues. Between the trimmed V and J ends, which lost 5 bases and 7 bases, there was a span of 18 bases.

Ten or more counts support this clonotype. The chain has TRBV27 and TRBJ1-6; 7 positions agree with TRBD1. The CDR3 contains 14 residues. J was trimmed by 6 bases and V by 9 bases; bases with no gene match: 8. The germline V gene encodes CDR1 MNHEY and CDR2 SMNVEV (reference sequence). The CDR3 DNA sequence: TGTGCCAGTACAACGGGACAGACTAATTCACCCCTCCACTTT. It is translated as CASTTGQTNSPLHF.

This clonotype occurred a few times. V is TRBV6-1 and J is TRBJ2-6, with 8 bases matching TRBD2. This CDR3 is built from 16 residues. CDR1 is MNHNS and CDR2 is SASEGT in the germline V gene. The trim removed 9 bases at V and 1 base at J, leaving 8 bases unmatched. The CDR3 spells CASKNGGASGANVLTF. CDR3 sequence (DNA): TGTGCCAGTAAAAACGGGGGGGCTTCTGGGGCCAACGTCCTGACTTTC.

This clonotype appeared many times. J is TRBJ2-3 and V is TRBV12-5, with D unclear. In germline, CDR1 is LGHNT, CDR2 FRNRAP. This CDR3 spans 14 amino acids. V lost 6 bases to trimming and J lost 2 bases, with 12 bases between them. The CDR3 is CASGHSLATDTQYF. The CDR3 region has the DNA TGTGCTAGTGGCCATAGTTTGGCCACAGATACGCAGTATTTT.

The chain has TRBV10-3 and TRBJ1-1; possibly TRBD1 for D (6 bases). Germline CDR1 ENHRY, CDR2 SYGVKD. The CDR3 covers 12 residues. V was cut by 3 bases and J by 10 bases, with 12 bases left in between. CDR3 nucleotides: TGTGCCATCAGTGATAGACAGGCTCGAGCTTTCTTT. The encoded protein is CAISDRQARAFF.

This clonotype was observed many times. This chain uses TRBV19 with TRBJ1-1; D call uncertain. The CDR3 consists of 13 residues. V was cut by 0 bases and J by 5 bases, with 7 bases left in between. Looked up from germline, CDR1 is LNHDA and CDR2 is SQIVND (reference sequence). CDR3 sequence (DNA): TGTGCCAGTAGTATAGAGTTCGGGACTGAAGCTTTCTTT. Translating it yields CASSIEFGTEAFF.

At least ten counts were recorded for this clonotype. V gene TRBV2 combines with J gene TRBJ1-5, with D unclear. With 6 bases removed from V and 10 bases from J, the gap between germline ends came to 16 bases. CDR1 is SNHLY, CDR2 FYNNEI, per germline. The CDR3 spans 13 residues. CDR3 nucleotides: TGTGCCAGCAGCACAACCCCTATACAACCCCAGCATTTT. Its protein is CASSTTPIQPQHF. The complete variable domain, with remaining parts taken from reference TRBV2 and TRBJ1-5, reads EPEVTQTPSHQVTQMGQEVILRCVPISNHLYFYWYRQILGQKVEFLVSFYNNEISEKSEIFDDQFSVERPDGSNFTLKIRSTKLEDSAMYFCASSTTPIQPQHFGDGTRLSIL.

This clonotype was detected ten times or more. The CDR3 reads CASSSEGESSNTEAFF. In DNA form, the CDR3 reads TGTGCCAGCAGCTCGGAGGGGGAGAGTTCAAACACTGAAGCTTTCTTT. The V gene is TRBV13, the J gene TRBJ1-1; TRBD1 is a possible D gene (6 bases). The V end lost 4 bases, the J end lost 2 bases, and 17 bases lay between the germline ends. The CDR3 loop spans 16 amino acids. Germline V gene sequence: CDR1 PRHDT, CDR2 FYEKMQ (reference sequence).

This clonotype was recorded a few times. The J gene is TRBJ1-2, the V gene TRBV28; 11 bases agree with TRBD1. V dropped 1 base and J dropped 4; count of bases not matched to a gene: 5. Germline V CDR1 and CDR2: MDHEN, SYDVKM. The CDR3 contains 16 residues. The CDR3 reads CASSLSGQGVIYGYTF. Here the CDR3 DNA reads TGTGCCAGCAGTTTATCGGGACAGGGGGTTATCTATGGCTACACCTTC.

This clonotype was seen at least ten times. This chain links TRBV7-9 with TRBJ1-1; D gene unclear. Germline CDR1 SEHNR, CDR2 FQNEAQ (reference sequence). The CDR3 is 14 residues long. Between the trimmed V and J ends, which lost 0 bases and 4 bases, there was a span of 9 bases. CDR3 nucleotides: TGTGCCAGCAGCTTAGCCGAGCTTGGCACTGAAGCTTTCTTT. Protein: CASSLAELGTEAFF. Using reference TRBV7-9 and TRBJ1-1 for the parts outside the CDR3, the full variable domain is DTGVSQNPRHKITKRGQNVTFRCDPISEHNRLYWYRQTLGQGPEFLTYFQNEAQLEKSRLLSDRFSAERPKGSFSTLEIQRTEQGDSAMYLCASSLAELGTEAFFGQGTRLTVV.

Only a few counts were recorded for this clonotype. The chain carries TRBV19 and TRBJ1-1; perhaps TRBD1 as D (5 bases). The CDR3 is 16 amino acids. Germline V gene sequence: CDR1 LNHDA, CDR2 SQIVND (reference sequence). Trimming pared 4 bases from V and 0 bases from J, leaving 15 bases between. The chain's CDR3 is CASSTGAGIMNTEAFF. The DNA of the CDR3 is TGTGCCAGTAGTACTGGGGCAGGGATCATGAACACTGAAGCTTTCTTT.